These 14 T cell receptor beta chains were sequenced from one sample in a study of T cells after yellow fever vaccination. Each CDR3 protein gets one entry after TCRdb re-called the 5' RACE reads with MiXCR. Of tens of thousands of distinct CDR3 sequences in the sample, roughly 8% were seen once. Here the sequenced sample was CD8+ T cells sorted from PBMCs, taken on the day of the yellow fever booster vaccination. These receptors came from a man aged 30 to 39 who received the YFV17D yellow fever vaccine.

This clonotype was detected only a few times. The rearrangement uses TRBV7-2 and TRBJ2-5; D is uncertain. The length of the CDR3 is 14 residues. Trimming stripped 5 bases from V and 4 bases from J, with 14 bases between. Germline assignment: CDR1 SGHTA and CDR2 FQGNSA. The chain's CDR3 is CASSGEDLPETQYF. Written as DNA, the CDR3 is TGTGCCAGCAGCGGAGAAGACCTTCCAGAGACCCAGTACTTC. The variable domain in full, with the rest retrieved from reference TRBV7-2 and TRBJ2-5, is GAGVSQSPSNKVTEKGKDVELRCDPISGHTALYWYRQSLGQGLEFLIYFQGNSAPDKSGLPSDRFSAERTGGSVSTLTIQRTQQEDSAVYLCASSGEDLPETQYFGPGTRLLVL.

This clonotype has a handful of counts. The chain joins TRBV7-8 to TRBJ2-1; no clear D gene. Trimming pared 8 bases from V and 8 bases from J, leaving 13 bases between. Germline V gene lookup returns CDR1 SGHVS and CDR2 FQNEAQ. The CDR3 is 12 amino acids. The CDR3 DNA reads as TGTGCCAGCTCCCCCTCTATCCATGAGCAGTTCTTC. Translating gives CASSPSIHEQFF.

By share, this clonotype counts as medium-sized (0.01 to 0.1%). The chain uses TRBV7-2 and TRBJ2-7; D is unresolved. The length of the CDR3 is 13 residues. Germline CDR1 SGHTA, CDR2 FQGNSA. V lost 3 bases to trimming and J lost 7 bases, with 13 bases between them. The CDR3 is CASSFGSWVEQYF. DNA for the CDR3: TGTGCCAGCAGCTTTGGGTCGTGGGTTGAGCAGTACTTC.

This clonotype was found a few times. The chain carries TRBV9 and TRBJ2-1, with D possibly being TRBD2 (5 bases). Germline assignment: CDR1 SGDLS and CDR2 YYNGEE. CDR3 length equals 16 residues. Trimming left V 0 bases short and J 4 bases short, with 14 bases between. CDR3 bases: TGTGCCAGCAGCGTAGGGGGAGCCCTCGGGTACAATGAGCAGTTCTTC. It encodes CASSVGGALGYNEQFF.

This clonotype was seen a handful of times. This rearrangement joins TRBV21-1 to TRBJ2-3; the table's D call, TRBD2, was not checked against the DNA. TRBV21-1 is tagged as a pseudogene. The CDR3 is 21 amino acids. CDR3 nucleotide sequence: TGTGCCAGCAGCAAAGGGTCTCGCGGGGAAGGCCTCAAGCGGGTAGCAGATACGCAGTATTTT. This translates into CASSKGSRGEGLKRVADTQYF.

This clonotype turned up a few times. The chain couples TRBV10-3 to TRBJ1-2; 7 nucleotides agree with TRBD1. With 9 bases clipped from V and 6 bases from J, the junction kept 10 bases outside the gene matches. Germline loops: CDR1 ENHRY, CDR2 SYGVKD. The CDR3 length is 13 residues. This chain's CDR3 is CAIWTLGGHGYTF. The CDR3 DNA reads TGTGCCATTTGGACACTAGGGGGCCATGGCTACACCTTC.

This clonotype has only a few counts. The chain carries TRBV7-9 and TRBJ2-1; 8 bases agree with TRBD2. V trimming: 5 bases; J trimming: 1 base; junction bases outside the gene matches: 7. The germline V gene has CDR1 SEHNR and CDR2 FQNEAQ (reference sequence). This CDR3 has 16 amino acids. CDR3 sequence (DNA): TGTGCCAGCAGCCATACTAGCGGAGATTCCTACAATGAGCAGTTCTTC. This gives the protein CASSHTSGDSYNEQFF.

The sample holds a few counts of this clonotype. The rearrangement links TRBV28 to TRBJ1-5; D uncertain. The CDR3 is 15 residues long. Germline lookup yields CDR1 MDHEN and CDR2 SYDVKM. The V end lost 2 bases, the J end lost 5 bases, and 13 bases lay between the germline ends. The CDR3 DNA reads TGTGCCAGCAGTTTAATCGGGGTTCGGGATCAGCCCCAGCATTTT. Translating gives CASSLIGVRDQPQHF.

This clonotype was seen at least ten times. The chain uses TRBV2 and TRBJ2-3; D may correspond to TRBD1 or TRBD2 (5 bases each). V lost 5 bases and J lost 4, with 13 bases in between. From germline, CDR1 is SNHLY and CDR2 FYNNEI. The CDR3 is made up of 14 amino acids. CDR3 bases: TGTGCCAGCAGTAACCCCGGGACCGCAGATACGCAGTATTTT. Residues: CASSNPGTADTQYF.

This CDR3 is CASSSGQTLYEQYF. The CDR3 nucleotides are TGTGCCAGCAGCTCGGGACAGACCCTATACGAGCAGTACTTC. The chain links TRBV7-9 to TRBJ2-7; TRBD1 matches 7 bases. Germline CDR1 SEHNR, CDR2 FQNEAQ (reference sequence). The CDR3 length is 14 residues. With 4 bases clipped from V and 4 bases from J, the junction kept 7 bases outside the gene matches.

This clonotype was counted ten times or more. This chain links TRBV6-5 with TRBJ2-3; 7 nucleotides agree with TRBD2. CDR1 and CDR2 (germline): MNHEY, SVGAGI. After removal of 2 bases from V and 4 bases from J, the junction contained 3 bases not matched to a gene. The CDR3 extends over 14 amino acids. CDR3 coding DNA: TGTGCCAGCAGTTACGGGCGGGAGTCAGATACGCAGTATTTT. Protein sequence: CASSYGRESDTQYF.

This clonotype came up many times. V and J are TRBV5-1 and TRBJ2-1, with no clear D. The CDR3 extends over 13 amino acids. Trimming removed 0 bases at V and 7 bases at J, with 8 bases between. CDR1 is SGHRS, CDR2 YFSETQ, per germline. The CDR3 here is CASSLAPANEQFF. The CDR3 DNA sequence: TGCGCCAGCAGCTTGGCCCCGGCTAATGAGCAGTTCTTC.

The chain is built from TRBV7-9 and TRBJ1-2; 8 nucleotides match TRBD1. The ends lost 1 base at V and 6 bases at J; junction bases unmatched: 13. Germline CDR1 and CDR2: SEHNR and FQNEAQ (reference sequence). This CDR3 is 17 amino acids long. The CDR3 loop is CASSLGQGAPSVDGYTF. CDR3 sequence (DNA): TGTGCCAGCAGCTTAGGGCAGGGGGCGCCTAGTGTGGATGGCTACACCTTC.

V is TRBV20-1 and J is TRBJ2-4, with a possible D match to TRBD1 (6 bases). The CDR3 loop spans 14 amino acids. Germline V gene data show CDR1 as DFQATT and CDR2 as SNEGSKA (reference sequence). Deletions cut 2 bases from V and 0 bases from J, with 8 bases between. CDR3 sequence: CSARTGLAKNIQYF. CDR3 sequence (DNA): TGCAGTGCTAGAACAGGGCTAGCCAAAAACATTCAGTACTTC.